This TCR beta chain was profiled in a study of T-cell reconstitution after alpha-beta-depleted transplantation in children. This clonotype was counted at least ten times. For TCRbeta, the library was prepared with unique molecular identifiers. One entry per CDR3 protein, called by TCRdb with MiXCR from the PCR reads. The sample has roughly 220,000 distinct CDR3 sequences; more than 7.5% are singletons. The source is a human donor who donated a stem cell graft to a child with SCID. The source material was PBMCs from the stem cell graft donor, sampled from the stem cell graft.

The CDR3 sequence is CASSEAPFGGENEWADTQYF. CDR3 nucleotides: TGTGCCAGCAGTGAAGCTCCTTTCGGCGGAGAGAATGAATGGGCAGATACGCAGTATTTT. The chain joins TRBV2 to TRBJ2-3; D is uncertain. Germline V CDR1 and CDR2: SNHLY, FYNNEI. The CDR3 extends over 20 amino acids. V lost 0 bases, J lost 4 bases, and 26 bases lay in between.